This entry is about one T cell receptor (beta chain). This clonotype came up a few times. What antigen it recognizes has not been identified. There are no base qualities to consult, and no much larger clone falls within one base. The data stem from a study of T cells in Graves' hyperthyroidism and ophthalmopathy (dated by TCRdb to between 2018 and 2021). Describing the broader study: Peripheral blood samples were taken at initial diagnosis, before any treatment was given. Prospective prediction of ophthalmopathy was tested in an independent validation cohort consisting of some 20 hyperthyroidism patients and around 17 patients who later progressed to ophthalmopathy. To identify TCR V-J signatures that set the groups apart, the researchers used a discovery cohort of about a hundred patients, made up of 40 to 45 with Graves' ophthalmopathy and around 58 with stable Graves' hyperthyroidism. The paper reports TCR Vbeta CDR3 sequencing of some 140 peripheral blood samples: some 44 ophthalmopathy, under 80 hyperthyroidism and some 17 progressor patients. The 100 discovery patients were divided at random into training and test sets in a 7:3 ratio. After blood sampling, hyperthyroidism patients were treated with methimazole at a starting dose of 30 mg daily, and ophthalmopathy patients were treated with high-dose intravenous methylprednisolone. In about six Graves' hyperthyroidism patients, the study also compared T-cell repertoires from thyroid tissue with T-cell repertoires from blood. Beyond this particular receptor, the publication reports: In cross-validation, a model built on a 13 V-J signature told ophthalmopathy apart from stable hyperthyroidism with roughly 87% sensitivity and 81% to 82% specificity, and in testing the same model reached 80%/75%. During validation, the model predicted progression to ophthalmopathy a median of about 5.9 months ahead of onset, with 60% to 71% sensitivity and around 72% specificity. Most expanded thyroid clonotypes (frequency above 0.001) were also found in blood, which suggests that blood repertoires may mirror thyroid immune responses. Sample size was not statistically predetermined, and blinding of investigators to group allocation was not performed.

Moderately to severely active disease, a Clinical Activity Score of at least 3, a NOSPECS grade of at least 4, and a duration under 3 months were present in ophthalmopathy patients. The study excluded patients with uncontrolled infections, other autoimmune diseases, pregnancy or lactation. Diagnoses were established on the basis of clinical symptoms, serum thyroxine and TRAb, thyroid ultrasound, and orbital computed tomography. PBMCs were separated from about 10 ml of fresh peripheral blood using Ficoll-Paque density gradient centrifugation. Total RNA was extracted with Trizol reagent, and quality was checked on an Agilent 2100 Bioanalyzer. Amplification of TCR beta CDR3 regions was carried out from RNA transcripts. A first-round RT-PCR of the TCR CDR3 used the HTBI primer set with the Qiagen OneStep RT-PCR kit. The libraries were constructed in a second round of multiplex PCR and then size-selected and purified. The libraries were sequenced on an Illumina HiSeq2000 using paired-end 100 bp reads. On the study's bioinformatics: Raw data were processed with SOAPnuke, discarding reads with adapters, uncalled bases, mean Phred below 15, or no exact constant-primer or identifier match. High-quality paired reads were merged using COPE v1.2.5, and each unique nucleotide sequence was defined as a clonotype. Clonotypes were aligned to IMGT TRBV, TRBD and TRBJ reference segments using MiTCR v1.1. Analysis was restricted to V-J combinations with a frequency above 0.0001, which covered 99% to 99.2% of repertoires. The TCS score was defined as F50 (clonal expansion) divided by E x V (chaos), with BLOSUM62-based TCRdist calculated between CDR3 peptides within each V-J. Welch's t-statistics and random forest reduced around 510 V-J features to 10 to 15, which were used in a naive Bayes classifier (R e1071). TCRdb passed the public sequencing reads through fastp at Q25 and MiXCR, retaining productive beta sequences. Rows with one shared CDR3 protein collapse into an entry with the most common genes and DNA. These V and J calls originate from TCRdb's pipeline instead of the authors' own analysis. In all, the sample holds 500,000 to 650,000 distinct CDR3 sequences, and 20% of those were seen once. The biggest ten clones account for 40% to 50% of the sample.

Looking up the germline V gene (reference sequence) yields CDR1 MNHEY and CDR2 SMNVEV. V was cut back by 5 bases and J by 0 bases, leaving a gap of 8 bases between them. The CDR3 runs 14 amino acids, cysteine and phenylalanine included. Only CDR3 DNA is held: 42 bases, read in frame from base 1. The material sequenced was blood. The chain links TRBV27 with TRBJ1-3; the D gene is unclear. The receptor's source is a man in his forties with Graves' ophthalmopathy. The base sequence is TGTGCCAGCAGTCCCCTAAGCTCTGGAAACACCATATATTTT. Translated, this is CASSPLSSGNTIYF.